These T cell receptor beta chains were read from a single sample in a study of regulatory T cells in long-lasting Graves disease. Using its own MiXCR run on the multiplex PCR reads, TCRdb lists one record per CDR3 protein. In the table there are hundreds of thousands of distinct CDR3 sequences, 22% of which are singletons. The specimen comprised peripheral blood mononuclear cells (PBMCs), sampled when the disease was refractory, from a patient treated with antithyroid drugs. The source of these receptors is a female donor with Graves disease. The CDR3 runs from the conserved cysteine through the conserved F or W. A D gene is named only where the DNA matches it firmly. Size is omitted from some rows. Given values are once, few, many or a class for expanded clones.

abundance | d_gene | j_gene | v_gene | len | CDR3aa | CDR3nt
many | - | TRBJ2-7 | TRBV28 | 10 | CASRDGEQYF | TGTGCCAGCCGGGACGGAGAGCAGTACTTC
- | - | TRBJ2-3 | TRBV7-2 | 13 | CASSFPAADTQYF | TGTGCCAGCAGCTTCCCTGCAGCAGATACGCAGTATTTT
many | - | TRBJ1-1 | TRBV15 | 13 | CATRRNMNTEAFF | TGTGCCACCAGACGGAACATGAACACTGAAGCTTTCTTT
- | - | TRBJ2-6 | TRBV11-3 | 16 | CASSLRTSSGANVLTF | TGTGCCAGCAGCTTAAGGACTTCCTCTGGGGCCAACGTCCTGACTTTC
- | TRBD1 | TRBJ2-7 | TRBV4-1 | 17 | CASSQLGQGGRRYEQYF | TGCGCCAGCAGCCAATTGGGACAGGGCGGACGAAGGTACGAGCAGTACTTC
- | TRBD1 | TRBJ1-4 | TRBV30 | 14 | CAWNKGAYKEKLFF | TGTGCCTGGAATAAGGGGGCCTATAAGGAAAAACTGTTTTTT
many | - | TRBJ1-6 | TRBV6-1 | 12 | CATWDTFSPLHF | TGTGCCACCTGGGACACCTTTTCACCCCTCCACTTT
- | TRBD1 | TRBJ1-2 | TRBV25-1 | 14 | CASRASGQGLGYTF | TGTGCCAGCCGGGCCTCGGGACAGGGCCTCGGCTACACCTTC
few | - | TRBJ1-1 | TRBV10-3 | 14 | CAISDSNRAGEAFF | TGTGCCATCAGTGATTCTAACAGGGCGGGTGAAGCTTTCTTT
many | - | TRBJ1-1 | TRBV2 | 13 | CASSDRGSTEAFF | TGTGCCAGCAGTGATCGGGGGAGCACTGAAGCTTTCTTT
many | - | TRBJ1-1 | TRBV7-8 | 13 | CASRPRDRTEAFF | TGTGCCAGCAGGCCCCGGGACCGCACTGAAGCTTTCTTT
many | TRBD2 | TRBJ2-7 | TRBV11-1 | 14 | CASSLGGGDYEQYF | TGTGCCAGCAGCCTCGGCGGGGGGGATTACGAGCAGTACTTC
few | - | TRBJ2-2 | TRBV11-3 | 13 | CASSPKWDGELFF | TGTGCCAGCAGCCCGAAGTGGGACGGGGAGCTGTTTTTT
few | - | TRBJ2-2 | TRBV25-1 | 18 | CASSEYKGGRLNTGELFF | TGTGCCAGCAGTGAATATAAGGGTGGCAGGCTTAACACCGGGGAGCTGTTTTTT
- | - | TRBJ2-6 | TRBV18 | 16 | CASSRYKSSGANVLTF | TGTGCCAGCTCACGGTATAAGAGCTCTGGGGCCAACGTCCTGACTTTC
- | - | TRBJ2-2 | TRBV24-1 | 15 | CATSDLRENTGELFF | TGTGCCACCAGTGATTTGCGGGAGAACACCGGGGAGCTGTTTTTT
many | - | TRBJ2-1 | TRBV11-2 | 13 | CASRGTGLDEQFF | TGTGCCAGCAGGGGAACAGGGTTGGATGAGCAGTTCTTC
- | - | TRBJ2-7 | TRBV5-1 | 14 | CASTNVGSSYEQYF | TGCGCCAGCACAAATGTAGGTAGCTCCTACGAGCAGTACTTC
few | - | TRBJ1-5 | TRBV7-2 | 16 | CASSLVRRAGNQSQHF | TGTGCCAGCAGCTTAGTGAGGAGGGCCGGCAATCAGTCCCAGCATTTT
- | TRBD1 | TRBJ1-5 | TRBV20-1 | 16 | CSARDQGARGLEPQHF | TGCAGTGCTAGAGATCAGGGGGCTAGAGGGTTGGAGCCCCAGCATTTT
many | - | TRBJ2-5 | TRBV3-1 | 15 | CASSQDWPTGYTQYF | TGTGCCAGCAGCCAAGATTGGCCAACCGGGTACACCCAGTACTTC
few | TRBD1 | TRBJ2-7 | TRBV7-2 | 14 | CASSRGLRGYEQYF | TGTGCCAGCAGCCGCGGGCTCAGGGGGTACGAGCAGTACTTC
many | TRBD1 | TRBJ2-5 | TRBV2 | 17 | CASSERFWDRAQETQYF | TGTGCCAGCAGTGAAAGATTTTGGGACAGGGCTCAAGAGACCCAGTACTTC
- | TRBD1 | TRBJ2-5 | TRBV6-1 | 14 | CAGSLTGGVETQYF | TGTGCCGGCAGCCTGACAGGGGGCGTGGAGACCCAGTACTTC
- | - | TRBJ2-5 | TRBV5-1 | 14 | CASSLTGLSETQYF | TGCGCCAGCAGCCTGACAGGACTATCAGAGACCCAGTACTTC
few | TRBD2 | TRBJ2-7 | TRBV6-1 | 15 | CASTLNGGEFNEQYF | TGTGCCAGCACCCTCAACGGGGGGGAGTTCAACGAGCAGTACTTC
- | - | TRBJ1-4 | TRBV20-1 | 14 | CSARLGAAIEKLFF | TGCAGTGCCAGACTAGGGGCGGCCATTGAAAAACTGTTTTTT
- | - | TRBJ2-7 | TRBV3-1 | 14 | CASSQRVASYEQYF | TGTGCCAGCAGCCAGAGGGTGGCATCCTACGAGCAGTACTTC
- | - | TRBJ2-5 | TRBV5-1 | 18 | CASSLYESQTLPQETQYF | TGCGCCAGCAGCTTGTACGAGAGTCAGACACTCCCCCAAGAGACCCAGTACTTC
many | - | TRBJ1-4 | TRBV28 | 15 | CASDGGGLNNEKLFF | TGTGCCAGCGACGGGGGGGGGTTAAATAATGAAAAACTGTTTTTT
- | - | TRBJ1-5 | TRBV7-9 | 16 | CASSQGPGTPNQPQHF | TGTGCCAGCAGCCAAGGACCCGGGACGCCGAATCAGCCCCAGCATTTT
- | - | TRBJ1-1 | TRBV18 | 13 | CASSKGGDTEAFF | TGTGCCAGCTCAAAGGGGGGAGACACTGAAGCTTTCTTT
few | - | TRBJ2-1 | TRBV20-1 | 12 | CSASDTYNEQFF | TGCAGTGCTAGTGATACCTACAATGAGCAGTTCTTC
few | - | TRBJ2-2 | TRBV24-1 | 16 | CATSDLNLGNTGELFF | TGTGCCACCAGTGATTTGAATCTTGGCAACACCGGGGAGCTGTTTTTT
few | - | TRBJ1-4 | TRBV5-1 | 13 | CASSWGQTEKLFF | TGCGCCAGCAGCTGGGGCCAGACTGAAAAACTGTTTTTT
many | - | TRBJ2-3 | TRBV7-2 | 13 | CASSPWRSDTQYF | TGTGCCAGCAGCCCGTGGCGGTCAGATACGCAGTATTTT
few | TRBD2 | TRBJ2-2 | TRBV6-1 | 18 | CASIEGLAGGPGTGELFF | TGTGCCAGCATCGAAGGACTAGCGGGGGGGCCCGGCACCGGGGAGCTGTTTTTT
- | - | TRBJ1-5 | TRBV6-1 | 14 | CASSTTPINQPQHF | TGTGCCAGCAGTACCACCCCAATCAATCAGCCCCAGCATTTT
once | - | TRBJ2-2 | TRBV7-9 | 11 | CASRTTQELFF | TGTGCCAGCCGGACCACACAGGAGCTGTTTTTT
- | - | TRBJ2-5 | TRBV5-5 | 13 | CASSLRPGETQYF | TGTGCCAGCAGCTTGAGGCCGGGGGAGACCCAGTACTTC
- | - | TRBJ1-2 | TRBV19 | 15 | CASCPVFRGENGYTF | TGTGCCAGTTGCCCAGTTTTTCGGGGGGAGAATGGCTACACCTTC
- | - | TRBJ2-6 | TRBV28 | 15 | CASSISWSGANVLTF | TGTGCCAGCAGTATCAGTTGGTCTGGGGCCAACGTCCTGACTTTC
many | TRBD1 | TRBJ1-2 | TRBV6-5 | 15 | CASSYGDSRVYGYTF | TGTGCCAGCAGTTACGGGGACAGTCGAGTCTATGGCTACACCTTC